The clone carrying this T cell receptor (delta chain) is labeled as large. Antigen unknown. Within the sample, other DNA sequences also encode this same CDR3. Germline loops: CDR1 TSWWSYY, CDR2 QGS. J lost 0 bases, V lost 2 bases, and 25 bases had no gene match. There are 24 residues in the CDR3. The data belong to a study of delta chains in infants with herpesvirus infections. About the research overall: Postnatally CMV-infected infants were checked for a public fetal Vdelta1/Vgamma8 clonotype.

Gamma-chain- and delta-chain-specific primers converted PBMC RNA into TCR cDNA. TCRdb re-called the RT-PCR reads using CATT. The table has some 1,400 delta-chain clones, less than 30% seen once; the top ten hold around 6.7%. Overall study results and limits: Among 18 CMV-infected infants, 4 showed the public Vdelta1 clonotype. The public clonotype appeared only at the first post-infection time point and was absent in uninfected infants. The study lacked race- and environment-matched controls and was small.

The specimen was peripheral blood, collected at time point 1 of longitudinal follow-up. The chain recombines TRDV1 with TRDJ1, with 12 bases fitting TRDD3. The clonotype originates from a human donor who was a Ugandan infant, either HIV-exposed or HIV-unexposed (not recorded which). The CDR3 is CALGESQVFAICYWGIPNTDKLIF. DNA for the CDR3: TGTGCTCTTGGGGAATCTCAAGTCTTCGCCATCTGTTACTGGGGGATACCGAACACCGATAAACTCATCTTT.